This entry describes one T cell receptor (beta chain). Sequencing used immunoSEQ multiplex PCR; TCRdb keeps in-frame clones, though not all of them. The sample carries 3,500 to 4,000 clones, approximately 44% recorded once. This specimen belongs to a study of sequential checkpoint blockade in melanoma. Regarding treatment: randomized to nivolumab then ipilimumab (arm A) or the reverse (arm B). This TCR was sampled from a human donor with melanoma. The sample was CD8+ T cells sorted from blood (inferred from file names), taken from a patient given nivolumab and ipilimumab in sequence.

CDR3 DNA: TGTGCCAGCAGTACCCGGGGGGTCAATCAGCCCCAGCATTTT. Translated: CASSTRGVNQPQHF. The rearrangement uses TRBV6-6 and TRBJ1-5; D might be TRBD1 (5 bases). Trimming removed 5 bases from V and 3 bases from J, with 11 bases in between. This CDR3 is built from 14 residues. The germline CDR1 and CDR2 sequences are MNHNY and SVGAGI (reference sequence).